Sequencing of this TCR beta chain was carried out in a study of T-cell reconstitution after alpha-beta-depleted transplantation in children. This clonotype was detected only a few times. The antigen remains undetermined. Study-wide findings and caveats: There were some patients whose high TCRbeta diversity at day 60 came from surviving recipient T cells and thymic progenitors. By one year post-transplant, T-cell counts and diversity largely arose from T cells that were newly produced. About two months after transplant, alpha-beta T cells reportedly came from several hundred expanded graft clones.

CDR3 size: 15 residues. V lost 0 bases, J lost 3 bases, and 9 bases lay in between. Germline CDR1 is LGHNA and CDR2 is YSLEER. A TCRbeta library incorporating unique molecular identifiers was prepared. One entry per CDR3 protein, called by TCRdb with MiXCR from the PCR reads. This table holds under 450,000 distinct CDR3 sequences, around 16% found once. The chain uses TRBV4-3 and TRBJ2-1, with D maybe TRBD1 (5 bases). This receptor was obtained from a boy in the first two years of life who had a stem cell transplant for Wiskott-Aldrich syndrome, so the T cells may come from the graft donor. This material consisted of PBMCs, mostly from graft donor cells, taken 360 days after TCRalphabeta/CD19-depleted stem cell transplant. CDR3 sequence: CASSQESRGYNEQFF. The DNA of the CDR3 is TGCGCCAGCAGCCAAGAATCTAGGGGCTACAATGAGCAGTTCTTC.